One TCR beta chain is described in this entry. Method: immunoSEQ multiplex PCR; TCRdb's copy keeps in-frame clones and lacks some. The data show 40,000 to 55,000 clones, roughly 90% seen once. This sample was taken from a study of T cell changes during pregnancy in multiple sclerosis. Germline CDR1 is GTSNPN and CDR2 is SVGIG (reference sequence). Trimming took 2 bases from V and 1 from J, leaving 7 bases between them. This CDR3 contains 13 residues. The chain couples TRBV30 to TRBJ2-3, with a possible D match to TRBD1 (5 bases). The sample consisted of peripheral blood, taken in the first trimester of pregnancy. The origin of this receptor is a female donor in good health, enrolled as a control in a pregnancy study. CDR3 nucleotide sequence: TGTGCCTGGAGTCTCAGGGGCACAGATACGCAGTATTTT. Its protein is CAWSLRGTDTQYF.